The 32 T cell receptor beta chains below all came from one sample that was sequenced in a study of shared clonotypes between healthy human individuals. Method: immunoSEQ multiplex PCR; TCRdb's copy keeps in-frame clones and lacks some. The sample yields approximately 980,000 clones, 76% seen once. Sequenced material: memory CD4+ T cells sorted from blood. Subset of the sample: CD45RA-negative fraction. These receptors were collected from a man between 18 and 29 years old in good health.

The V gene is TRBV12-2, the J gene TRBJ2-7; TRBD1, the table's D call, lacks a check against the DNA. TRBV12-2 is assigned pseudogene status. The CDR3 has 16 residues. The CDR3 protein is CASRLSPTGIQYEQYF. CDR3 in DNA: TGTGCAAGTCGCTTATCCCCGACAGGGATCCAATACGAGCAGTACTTC.

The V and J genes are TRBV7-9 and TRBJ2-2; D is unresolved. The CDR3 contains 14 residues. V gave up 4 bases and J gave up 8 bases, with 14 bases separating them. The germline V gene encodes CDR1 SEHNR and CDR2 FQNEAQ (reference sequence). CDR3 residues: CASSSRTKVGELFF. The CDR3 DNA is TGTGCCAGCAGCTCTCGTACAAAAGTGGGGGAGCTGTTTTTT.

The J gene is TRBJ1-2, the V gene TRBV9; perhaps TRBD1 as D (5 bases). This CDR3 contains 12 residues. Trimming cost V 3 bases and J 4 bases, with 7 bases left between them. Germline lookup yields CDR1 SGDLS and CDR2 YYNGEE. The CDR3 is CASSAGTYGYTF. The CDR3 DNA follows: TGTGCCAGCAGCGCGGGGACCTATGGCTACACCTTC.

The gene calls are TRBV4-1 and TRBJ1-3; D is unclear. The V end was cut by 0 bases, the J end by 0 bases, with 18 bases between. The CDR3 contains 19 residues. Germline loops: CDR1 MGHRA, CDR2 YSYEKL. The CDR3 reads CASSQDAGSRLSSGNTIYF. The CDR3 nucleotides are TGCGCCAGCAGCCAAGATGCTGGGTCGAGACTGAGCTCTGGAAACACCATATATTTT.

CDR3 amino acids: CASSSMNEKLFF. CDR3 nucleotides: TGTGCCAGCAGCTCGATGAATGAAAAACTGTTTTTT. This chain connects TRBV6-6 to TRBJ1-4; no definite D call. CDR1 and CDR2 from the germline V gene are MNHNY and SVGAGI (reference sequence). Deletions cut 6 bases from V and 5 bases from J, with 7 bases between. CDR3 size: 12 residues.

The CDR3 sequence is CASSNLDWRETQYF. DNA for the CDR3: TGTGCCAGCAGCAATCTCGATTGGAGAGAGACCCAGTACTTC. This chain joins TRBV11-2 and TRBJ2-5; D is uncertain. V was pared by 5 bases and J by 4 bases, with 14 bases between. Germline loops: CDR1 SGHAT, CDR2 FQNNGV. This CDR3 is built from 14 residues.

This clone occurred a few times. V usage is TRBV5-5 and J usage is TRBJ2-7; weak D call: TRBD2 (6 bases). The germline V gene has CDR1 SGHKS and CDR2 YYEKEE (reference sequence). V was pared by 1 base and J by 7 bases, with 18 bases between. The CDR3 is made up of 15 amino acids. In nucleotides, the CDR3 is TGTGCCAGCAGCTTGAGCACCGGGAGTTTGGTTGAGCAGTACTTC. As protein: CASSLSTGSLVEQYF.

The rearrangement joins TRBV19 to TRBJ1-2; maybe TRBD1 (6 bases). V was clipped by 5 bases and J by 4 bases, with 14 bases between them. Germline V gene lookup returns CDR1 LNHDA and CDR2 SQIVND (reference sequence). There are 14 residues in the CDR3. CDR3: CASSPQGQLYGYTF. For the CDR3, the DNA is TGTGCCAGTAGTCCACAGGGACAACTCTATGGCTACACCTTC.

The chain couples TRBV7-2 to TRBJ2-3; D is perhaps TRBD1 or TRBD2 (6 bases each). CDR1 and CDR2 from the germline V gene are SGHTA and FQGNSA. Trimming left V 5 bases short and J 0 bases short, with 12 bases between. There are 15 residues in the CDR3. In nucleotides, the CDR3 is TGTGCCAGCAGCCAGACGGGGGCAAGCACAGATACGCAGTATTTT. Protein product: CASSQTGASTDTQYF.

CDR3 sequence: CAWSFEFEQYF. The CDR3 region has the DNA TGTGCCTGGAGTTTCGAGTTCGAGCAGTACTTC. The gene calls are TRBV30 and TRBJ2-7, with D unclear. Trimming left V 2 bases short and J 6 bases short, with 8 bases between. The V gene's germline CDR1 is GTSNPN and CDR2 SVGIG (reference sequence). This CDR3 is 11 amino acids long.

The gene calls are TRBV6-1 and TRBJ1-1; D is unresolved. Germline V gene lookup returns CDR1 MNHNS and CDR2 SASEGT. The V end was cut by 4 bases, the J end by 4 bases, with 22 bases between. The CDR3 runs 17 residues. CDR3 bases: TGTGCCAGCAGTGTCAGCTCGGGCCTCCCGAGCACCACTGAAGCTTTCTTT. This sequence encodes CASSVSSGLPSTTEAFF.

This chain links TRBV7-9 with TRBJ2-2, with 9 bases aligning to TRBD2. J was trimmed by 2 bases and V by 4 bases; bases with no gene match: 14. The germline CDR1 and CDR2 sequences are SEHNR and FQNEAQ (reference sequence). The CDR3 spans 19 residues. DNA of the CDR3: TGTGCCAGCAGCTCGGGGAGGGGTGATAGCGGGAGTAACACCGGGGAGCTGTTTTTT. It encodes CASSSGRGDSGSNTGELFF.

The chain couples TRBV2 to TRBJ2-5, with D possibly being TRBD1 (7 bases). Germline V CDR1 and CDR2: SNHLY, FYNNEI. Trimming removed 2 bases at V and 4 bases at J, with 11 bases between. CDR3 size: 14 residues. DNA for the CDR3: TGTGCCAGCAGTGAACAGGGGGGCCGAGAGACCCAGTACTTC. Translated: CASSEQGGRETQYF.

The V call is TRBV6-1, the J call TRBJ1-2; 10 bases map to TRBD1. This CDR3 spans 14 amino acids. Trimming took 7 bases from V and 5 from J; bases not matched to a gene: 7. The germline gives CDR1 MNHNS, CDR2 SASEGT. The CDR3 DNA sequence: TGTGCCAGCATTGAGACAGGGGGCAGGTATGGCTACACCTTC. It codes for CASIETGGRYGYTF.

The chain carries TRBV18 and TRBJ2-2; D unresolved. V was pared by 6 bases and J by 0 bases, with 11 bases between. Germline assignment: CDR1 KGHSH and CDR2 LQKENI. CDR3 length equals 15 residues. The CDR3 nucleotides read TGTGCCAGCTCCCTTAATGCTCCGAACACCGGGGAGCTGTTTTTT. Protein: CASSLNAPNTGELFF.

The J gene is TRBJ2-1, the V gene TRBV30, with 8 bases aligning to TRBD2. V was pared by 0 bases and J by 5 bases, with 6 bases of the junction left unmatched. The CDR3 has 15 residues. Germline loops: CDR1 GTSNPN, CDR2 SVGIG (reference sequence). Written as DNA, the CDR3 is TGTGCCTGGAGTGTACAAGCGGGGGCGAACAATGAGCAGTTCTTC. Its protein is CAWSVQAGANNEQFF.

V and J are TRBV12-5 and TRBJ1-5; D call uncertain. V was pared by 4 bases and J by 1 base, with 14 bases between. Germline V gives CDR1 LGHNT, CDR2 FRNRAP. CDR3 length: 16 residues. The CDR3 region has the DNA TGTGCTAGTGGTTGGGGATTTATGGACAGCAATCAGCCCCAGCATTTT. It specifies CASGWGFMDSNQPQHF.

Regarding this clone: The sample contains more than one DNA sequence encoding this CDR3. J is TRBJ2-5 and V is TRBV11-2; TRBD1 might be the D (6 bases). V was shortened by 3 bases and J by 5 bases, with 10 bases between the two germline ends. This CDR3 comprises 13 residues. The germline V gene encodes CDR1 SGHAT and CDR2 FQNNGV. CDR3 sequence (DNA): TGTGCCAGCAGCTTGGGGGCGCGGGAGACCCAGTACTTC. Translated: CASSLGARETQYF.

This clone appeared a single time. This chain connects TRBV4-1 to TRBJ2-3, with 9 bases identical to TRBD2. The junction had 5 bases not matched to a gene; V was cut back by 1 base and J by 0 bases. This CDR3 spans 17 amino acids. Germline assignment: CDR1 MGHRA and CDR2 YSYEKL. CDR3 in DNA: TGCGCCAGCAGCCAAGGTAGCGGGGGCCTAAGCACAGATACGCAGTATTTT. Protein sequence: CASSQGSGGLSTDTQYF.

This clone was recorded only once. This chain connects TRBV5-1 to TRBJ2-1, with 13 bases identical to TRBD2. Trimming cost V 4 bases and J 0 bases; bases outside gene matches: 13. The germline V gene encodes CDR1 SGHRS and CDR2 YFSETQ. CDR3 length: 20 residues. CDR3 protein: CASSARGRGLAGSSYNEQFF. The CDR3 DNA is TGCGCCAGCAGCGCCCGGGGGCGGGGACTAGCGGGGAGCTCCTACAATGAGCAGTTCTTC.

CDR3 sequence (DNA): TGCGCCAGCAGCCAAGGGACAGGGTTTGAGCAGTTCTTC. As protein: CASSQGTGFEQFF. The chain joins TRBV4-1 to TRBJ2-1, with 8 bases identical to TRBD1. Unmatched junction bases numbered 2, after V lost 1 base and J lost 9 bases. CDR3 length: 13 amino acids. In germline, CDR1 is MGHRA, CDR2 YSYEKL.

CDR3 nucleotides: TGTGCCAGCAGCCTAAGCGTGGGCAATCAGCCCCAGCATTTT. Translation gives CASSLSVGNQPQHF. The chain carries TRBV7-8 and TRBJ1-5; D gene unclear. In germline, CDR1 is SGHVS, CDR2 FQNEAQ. This CDR3 has 14 amino acids. V lost 5 bases and J lost 2, with 10 bases in between.

The chain has TRBV10-1 and TRBJ1-2; D remains unclear. Per germline, CDR1 WNHNN and CDR2 SYGVQD (reference sequence). The V end lost 10 bases, the J end lost 3 bases, and 24 bases lay between the germline ends. CDR3 length: 16 residues. CDR3 loop: CAITSRSAHADYGYTF. For the CDR3, the DNA is TGCGCCATTACTAGCAGGTCGGCACATGCTGACTATGGCTACACCTTC.

The chain links TRBV13 to TRBJ2-2; perhaps TRBD1 as D (6 bases). Germline loops: CDR1 PRHDT, CDR2 FYEKMQ (reference sequence). The CDR3 runs 16 residues. Trimming removed 5 bases from V and 6 bases from J, with 19 bases in between. The CDR3 DNA reads as TGTGCCAGCAGCCCCCGTCAGGGGATTACCCCCGGGGAGCTGTTTTTT. The encoded protein is CASSPRQGITPGELFF.

This rearrangement joins TRBV5-1 to TRBJ2-7; 11 nucleotides align to TRBD1. The junction had 3 bases not matched to a gene; V was cut back by 7 bases and J by 3 bases. Germline CDR1 SGHRS, CDR2 YFSETQ. This CDR3 contains 13 residues. The CDR3 region has the DNA TGCGCCAGCGGACAGGGGGCGAGCTACGAGCAGTACTTC. Residues: CASGQGASYEQYF.

Concerning this clone: One junction end does not reproduce the germline sequence, and a read error may be involved. The V and J genes are TRBV2 and TRBJ1-2; D remains ambiguous. The CDR3 spans 11 residues. Germline assignment: CDR1 SNHLY and CDR2 FYNNEI. The CDR3 loop is CASSEWAALPF. The CDR3 coding sequence is TGTGCCAGCAGTGAGTGGGCAGCACTACCCTTC.

The chain recombines TRBV4-3 with TRBJ2-2, with 11 bases matching TRBD1. The V gene's germline CDR1 is LGHNA and CDR2 YSLEER. The CDR3 is 18 amino acids. J gave up 3 bases and V 2 bases, and 8 bases lay outside the gene matches. The CDR3 spells CASSQPRDRGSDTGELFF. DNA for the CDR3: TGCGCCAGCAGCCAACCACGGGACAGGGGGTCGGACACCGGGGAGCTGTTTTTT.

The V call is TRBV4-1, the J call TRBJ2-7, with D unresolved. The CDR3 extends over 16 amino acids. Between the trimmed V and J ends, which lost 0 bases and 5 bases, there was a span of 17 bases. Looked up from germline, CDR1 is MGHRA and CDR2 is YSYEKL. DNA for the CDR3: TGCGCCAGCAGCCAAGATCTTACCACCCTCTGGGACGAGCAGTACTTC. Residues: CASSQDLTTLWDEQYF.

The V gene is TRBV7-2, the J gene TRBJ2-3, with 7 positions matching TRBD1. Germline-derived CDR1 and CDR2 are SGHTA and FQGNSA. The CDR3 is 17 amino acids. Trimming cost V 4 bases and J 6 bases; bases outside gene matches: 16. The CDR3 spells CASSSLLTGLRMDTQYF. CDR3 DNA: TGTGCCAGCAGCTCTCTCCTGACAGGGTTGAGAATGGATACGCAGTATTTT.

The V call is TRBV30, the J call TRBJ1-2, with D uncertain. Trimming removed 6 bases at V and 5 bases at J, with 13 bases between. Germline CDR1 GTSNPN, CDR2 SVGIG (reference sequence). This CDR3 has 12 amino acids. CDR3 loop: CACPQRVYGYTF. CDR3 DNA sequence: TGTGCCTGTCCCCAGAGGGTTTATGGCTACACCTTC.

The chain uses TRBV28 and TRBJ2-7; D uncertain. Between the trimmed V and J ends, which lost 2 bases and 3 bases, there was a span of 11 bases. The CDR3 is 14 amino acids. In germline, CDR1 is MDHEN, CDR2 SYDVKM. CDR3 sequence (DNA): TGTGCCAGCAGTTTAAGGCCTCCCCACTACGAGCAGTACTTC. This gives the protein CASSLRPPHYEQYF.

The CDR3 DNA reads TGTGCCAGCAGCTCGAAGGCCGGGGCCCAAGAGACCCAGTACTTC. Amino acids: CASSSKAGAQETQYF. The chain joins TRBV5-6 to TRBJ2-5; D possibly uses TRBD1 or TRBD2 (5 bases each). Germline V lookup: CDR1 SGHDT, CDR2 YYEEEE. The V end lost 3 bases, the J end lost 1 base, and 13 bases lay between the germline ends. This CDR3 is built from 15 residues.